The 27 T cell receptor beta chains below come from one sample, sequenced in a study of shared clonotypes between healthy human individuals (dated by TCRdb to about 2020). The library was built by means of the immunoSEQ multiplex PCR assay. The source is immuneACCESS, and TCRdb retained only in-frame sequences with V and J called. Part of the clones is not carried over; for the studies checked, unresolved V genes explain less than half of this, and the remainder is unexplained. This sample has approximately 700,000 clones in its table, and 55% to 85% of those were observed once. The ten top clones hold 1.5% to 2% of the sample. Source material: memory CD4+ T cells sorted from blood. Reading the label with the study, this specimen's cell subset or site is: CD45RA-negative fraction. All receptors come from a woman in her twenties or thirties in good health.

This sequence joins TRBV30 and TRBJ2-5, with D uncertain. Looked up from germline, CDR1 is GTSNPN and CDR2 is SVGIG (reference sequence). The ends were cut back, 3 bases at V and 5 bases at J, with 13 bases in the middle. The CDR3 is 13 residues long. CDR3 sequence reads: CAWRKVGGETQYF. The CDR3 DNA sequence: TGTGCCTGGAGAAAAGTGGGTGGCGAGACCCAGTACTTC.

The chain carries TRBV4-1 and TRBJ1-1; 7 bases map to TRBD1. The CDR3 is 15 amino acids. V was clipped by 4 bases and J by 0 bases; unmatched bases: 5. Germline assignment: CDR1 MGHRA and CDR2 YSYEKL. CDR3 protein: CASSPTGQMNTEAFF. In nucleotides, the CDR3 is TGCGCCAGCAGCCCTACGGGACAGATGAACACTGAAGCTTTCTTT.

About this clone itself: Within the sample, other DNA sequences also encode this same CDR3. V and J are TRBV9 and TRBJ2-7, with D tentatively TRBD2 (6 bases). V was clipped by 0 bases and J by 4 bases, with 11 bases between them. CDR1 and CDR2 from the germline V gene are SGDLS and YYNGEE. CDR3 size: 14 residues. This CDR3 reads CASSVGLAEYEQYF. The CDR3 DNA follows: TGTGCCAGCAGCGTAGGGTTAGCGGAGTACGAGCAGTACTTC. Variable domain in full (rest from reference TRBV9 and TRBJ2-7): DSGVTQTPKHLITATGQRVTLRCSPRSGDLSVYWYQQSLDQGLQFLIQYYNGEERAKGNILERFSAQQFPDLHSELNLSSLELGDSALYFCASSVGLAEYEQYFGPGTRLTVT.

The genes are TRBV11-2 and TRBJ1-4; D gene uncertain. Trimming cost V 4 bases and J 1 base, with 10 bases left between them. The CDR3 is 15 residues long. Germline V CDR1 and CDR2: SGHAT, FQNNGV. The CDR3 protein is CASSSEIITNEKLFF. Here the CDR3 DNA reads TGTGCCAGCAGCTCTGAGATAATAACTAATGAAAAACTGTTTTTT.

The rearrangement links TRBV28 to TRBJ1-5; D perhaps matches TRBD1 (5 bases). Between the trimmed V and J ends, which lost 7 bases and 2 bases, there was a span of 12 bases. The V gene's germline CDR1 is MDHEN and CDR2 SYDVKM. CDR3 size: 14 residues. Here the CDR3 reads CASKEGTGNQPQHF. Here the CDR3 DNA reads TGTGCCAGCAAAGAAGGGACGGGCAATCAGCCCCAGCATTTT.

This clone has just a few counts. V and J are TRBV28 and TRBJ2-7, with TRBD1 matching over 10 bases. Trimming removed 6 bases from V and 5 bases from J; junction bases left unmatched: 10. CDR1 and CDR2 from the germline V gene are MDHEN and SYDVKM. The CDR3 loop spans 15 amino acids. This chain's CDR3 is CASRRTGTGAHEQYF. The DNA for the CDR3 is TGTGCCAGCAGGCGAACCGGGACAGGGGCCCACGAGCAGTACTTC.

V usage is TRBV6-5 and J usage is TRBJ2-1; perhaps TRBD1 as D (5 bases). This CDR3 region has 15 residues. The germline V gene has CDR1 MNHEY and CDR2 SVGAGI. V gave up 5 bases and J gave up 0 bases, with 11 bases separating them. The CDR3 DNA is TGTGCCAGCAGTAGACAGATAAGCTCCTACAATGAGCAGTTCTTC. As protein: CASSRQISSYNEQFF.

The chain uses TRBV19 and TRBJ1-2, with 12 bases fitting TRBD1. The CDR3 contains 15 residues. Germline values: CDR1 LNHDA, CDR2 SQIVND (reference sequence). With 8 bases clipped from V and 4 bases from J, the junction kept 8 bases outside the gene matches. The chain's CDR3 is CASGTGTGGFYGYTF. In nucleotides, the CDR3 is TGTGCCAGTGGGACCGGGACAGGGGGCTTCTATGGCTACACCTTC.

V is TRBV19 and J is TRBJ1-1; the match to TRBD1 covers 12 bases. Germline V gene lookup returns CDR1 LNHDA and CDR2 SQIVND (reference sequence). The ends lost 6 bases at V and 11 bases at J; junction bases unmatched: 7. The CDR3 has 13 residues. The CDR3 DNA follows: TGTGCCAGTAGGGGACAGGGGGCCCGGGTTGCTTTCTTT. Its translation is CASRGQGARVAFF.

The chain links TRBV5-6 to TRBJ1-5; D remains unclear. CDR1 SGHDT and CDR2 YYEEEE come from the germline V gene. V lost 4 bases and J 0 bases, leaving 11 bases between the germline ends. This CDR3 spans 15 amino acids. The CDR3 nucleotides are TGTGCCAGCAGCCTCCTCGCCCTTAGCAATCAGCCCCAGCATTTT. Amino acid sequence: CASSLLALSNQPQHF.

The V call is TRBV5-1, the J call TRBJ2-6, with D perhaps TRBD1 or TRBD2 (6 bases each). The germline V gene has CDR1 SGHRS and CDR2 YFSETQ. This CDR3 has 17 residues. V was clipped by 1 base and J by 2 bases, with 13 bases between them. The CDR3, as DNA: TGCGCCAGCAGCTTGATAAGGGGGGCGGCTGGGGCCAACGTCCTGACTTTC. The encoded protein is CASSLIRGAAGANVLTF. The full variable domain, with the rest looked up from reference TRBV5-1 and TRBJ2-6, is KAGVTQTPRYLIKTRGQQVTLSCSPISGHRSVSWYQQTPGQGLQFLFEYFSETQRNKGNFPGRFSGRQFSNSRSEMNVSTLELGDSALYLCASSLIRGAAGANVLTFGAGSRLTVL.

Of note for this clone: The germline gene is not matched at one end of the junction; a read error may be the cause. The gene calls are TRBV4-1 and TRBJ1-1, with D possibly matching TRBD1 (5 bases). The germline V gene has CDR1 MGHRA and CDR2 YSYEKL. This CDR3 is built from 16 residues. The DNA for the CDR3 is TGCGCCAGCAGTCAAGGTGGCGGGACCATGAACACTGAAGCTTTCTTT. This gives the protein CASSQGGGTMNTEAFF.

V is TRBV28 and J is TRBJ2-1; D tentatively fits TRBD1 or TRBD2 (7 bases each). This CDR3 comprises 14 residues. Trimming removed 6 bases from V and 9 bases from J, with 18 bases in between. Germline V gene sequence: CDR1 MDHEN, CDR2 SYDVKM. The CDR3 nucleotides are TGTGCCAGCAGGAGCGGGACAGTAGGCGCTGAGCAGTTCTTC. Its translation: CASRSGTVGAEQFF.

The V and J genes are TRBV30 and TRBJ1-5; D gene unclear. Trimming shortened V by 1 base and J by 6 bases, and 13 bases separated the two germline ends. CDR1 is GTSNPN, CDR2 SVGIG, per germline (reference sequence). The CDR3 length is 14 residues. CDR3 DNA sequence: TGTGCCTGGAGTGGAGGATCGGTCGGTCAGCCCCAGCATTTT. This gives the protein CAWSGGSVGQPQHF.

This chain uses TRBV7-9 with TRBJ1-1; 9 bases fit TRBD1. The length of the CDR3 is 12 residues. Germline V gene data show CDR1 as SEHNR and CDR2 as FQNEAQ (reference sequence). V was pared by 3 bases and J by 11 bases, with 4 bases of the junction left unmatched. CDR3 loop: CASSLEQGAAFF. Here the CDR3 DNA reads TGTGCCAGCAGCTTGGAACAGGGGGCGGCTTTCTTT.

Only one count was recorded for this clone. The rearrangement uses TRBV5-1 and TRBJ2-1, with D possibly TRBD1 on 6 matching bases. The CDR3 has 14 residues. V lost 2 bases, J lost 1 base, and 7 bases lay in between. Looked up from germline, CDR1 is SGHRS and CDR2 is YFSETQ. The CDR3 is CASSLGQSYNEQFF. The CDR3, as DNA: TGCGCCAGCAGCTTAGGACAGTCCTACAATGAGCAGTTCTTC.

The chain uses TRBV19 and TRBJ2-7; D ambiguous. V was pared by 3 bases and J by 0 bases, with 9 bases between. CDR3 length equals 14 residues. Germline CDR1 and CDR2: LNHDA and SQIVND (reference sequence). Here the CDR3 DNA reads TGTGCCAGTAGTATGGCCGCAGCCTCCTACGAGCAGTACTTC. It specifies CASSMAAASYEQYF.

The count of this clone is one. The chain is built from TRBV4-2 and TRBJ2-7; D is possibly TRBD2 (6 bases). This CDR3 spans 16 amino acids. Trimming cost V 4 bases and J 0 bases, with 16 bases left between them. CDR1 and CDR2 from the germline V gene are LGHNA and YNFKEQ. The CDR3 spells CASSLTGSSDSYEQYF. CDR3 DNA sequence: TGTGCCAGCAGCCTTACCGGGTCTAGCGACTCCTACGAGCAGTACTTC.

This chain joins TRBV6-1 and TRBJ2-7; possibly TRBD2 for D (6 bases). The germline V and J ends were trimmed by 0 bases and 2 bases, with 14 bases remaining between them. This CDR3 comprises 16 residues. The germline gives CDR1 MNHNS, CDR2 SASEGT. CDR3 loop: CASSEAMGGRPYEQYF. CDR3 DNA sequence: TGTGCCAGCAGTGAAGCTATGGGGGGTCGGCCCTACGAGCAGTACTTC.

As regards this clone: Sequence at one end of the junction differs from germline and may be a read error. The rearrangement joins TRBV28 to TRBJ2-5; the match to TRBD2 covers 7 bases. Germline V gene lookup returns CDR1 MDHEN and CDR2 SYDVKM. The CDR3 covers 12 residues. The CDR3 region is CASSFIAGTTHF. The CDR3 region has the DNA TGTGCCAGCAGTTTCATCGCCGGGACTACCCACTTC.

The rearrangement links TRBV5-1 to TRBJ2-1; 12 nucleotides agree with TRBD2. V lost 4 bases, J lost 2 bases, and 7 bases stayed unmatched. CDR1 is SGHRS, CDR2 YFSETQ, per germline. CDR3 size: 17 residues. The CDR3 DNA reads TGCGCCAGCAGCCGTCCCACTAGCGGGGGGCCCTACAATGAGCAGTTCTTC. Translating gives CASSRPTSGGPYNEQFF.

J is TRBJ2-1 and V is TRBV4-1, with 11 bases that match TRBD2. CDR3 length: 14 amino acids. Trimming removed 6 bases from V and 8 bases from J; junction bases left unmatched: 6. Germline-derived CDR1 and CDR2 are MGHRA and YSYEKL. CDR3 region: CASRTSGSFDEQFF. DNA for the CDR3: TGCGCCAGCAGAACTAGCGGGAGTTTTGATGAGCAGTTCTTC.

The V and J genes are TRBV18 and TRBJ2-5; a weak D match, TRBD1 (6 bases). V was pared by 4 bases and J by 5 bases, with 20 bases between. The CDR3 spans 16 residues. CDR1 KGHSH and CDR2 LQKENI come from the germline V gene. CDR3 loop: CASSLGSQGTGETQYF. The CDR3 DNA sequence: TGTGCCAGCTCACTCGGTTCTCAGGGGACGGGCGAGACCCAGTACTTC.

This clone has only a few counts. This chain joins TRBV11-1 and TRBJ1-1; D remains ambiguous. Germline-derived CDR1 and CDR2 are SGHAT and FQDESV (reference sequence). CDR3 length: 14 amino acids. Trimming removed 5 bases at V and 3 bases at J, with 13 bases between. The DNA of the CDR3 is TGTGCCAGCAGCCCCTGGGGAACGCACACTGAAGCTTTCTTT. Protein: CASSPWGTHTEAFF. The full variable domain, in which reference TRBV11-1 and TRBJ1-1 provide the parts outside the CDR3, is EAEVAQSPRYKITEKSQAVAFWCDPISGHATLYWYRQILGQGPELLVQFQDESVVDDSQLPKDRFSAERLKGVDSTLKIQPAELGDSAMYLCASSPWGTHTEAFFGQGTRLTVV.

J is TRBJ1-2 and V is TRBV27, with D unclear. Germline assignment: CDR1 MNHEY and CDR2 SMNVEV (reference sequence). Trimming removed 4 bases at V and 9 bases at J, with 12 bases between. The CDR3 totals 12 residues. Written as DNA, the CDR3 is TGTGCCAGCAGTTCTAACTTTGGGAGCTACACCTTC. Amino acid sequence: CASSSNFGSYTF.

The chain combines TRBV18 with TRBJ1-2, with D tentatively TRBD1 (5 bases). The V gene lost 6 bases and the J gene lost 4 bases, with 15 bases spanning the gap. CDR3 length equals 14 residues. The germline V gene encodes CDR1 KGHSH and CDR2 LQKENI. CDR3 coding DNA: TGTGCCAGCTCTCCCGGGACGGGAAGCTATGGCTACACCTTC. Its protein product is CASSPGTGSYGYTF.

The genes are TRBV30 and TRBJ1-2, with 10 bases fitting TRBD1. Germline CDR1 is GTSNPN and CDR2 is SVGIG (reference sequence). V was clipped by 5 bases and J by 4 bases; unmatched bases: 4. The CDR3 is 13 residues long. For the CDR3, the DNA is TGTGCCTGGGCAGGACAGGGGGTCTATGGCTACACCTTC. Protein: CAWAGQGVYGYTF.